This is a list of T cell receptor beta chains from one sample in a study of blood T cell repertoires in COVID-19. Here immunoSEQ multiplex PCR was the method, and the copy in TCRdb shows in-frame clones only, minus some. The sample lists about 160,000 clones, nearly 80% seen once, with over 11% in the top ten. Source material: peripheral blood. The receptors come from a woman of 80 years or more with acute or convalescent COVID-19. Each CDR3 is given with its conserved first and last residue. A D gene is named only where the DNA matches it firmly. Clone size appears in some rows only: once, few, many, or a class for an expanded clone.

cdr3_aa: CASSLDFGQGYEQYF
cdr3_nt: TGTGCCAGCTCTCTGGATTTTGGACAGGGCTACGAGCAGTACTTC
clone_size: -
v_call: TRBV18
d_call: TRBD1
j_call: TRBJ2-7

cdr3_aa: CASSRAGVGGEQYF
cdr3_nt: TGTGCCAGCAGCAGGGCGGGAGTTGGTGGCGAGCAGTACTTC
clone_size: -
v_call: TRBV2
d_call: TRBD2
j_call: TRBJ2-7

cdr3_aa: CASSEVGGRPQETQYF
cdr3_nt: TGTGCCAGCAGTGAAGTTGGGGGGAGGCCGCAAGAGACCCAGTACTTC
clone_size: -
v_call: TRBV2
d_call: -
j_call: TRBJ2-5

cdr3_aa: CASTSRGGTGNTIYF
cdr3_nt: TGTGCCAGCACGAGTCGAGGGGGTACTGGAAACACCATATATTTT
clone_size: -
v_call: TRBV2
d_call: -
j_call: TRBJ1-3

cdr3_aa: CASSRDIDRSGNTIYF
cdr3_nt: TGTGCCAGCAGCCGTGATATCGACAGGTCAGGAAACACCATATATTTT
clone_size: -
v_call: TRBV4-2
d_call: -
j_call: TRBJ1-3

cdr3_aa: CASSPNGARAFF
cdr3_nt: TGCGCCAGCAGCCCAAATGGTGCCCGGGCTTTCTTT
clone_size: -
v_call: TRBV4-1
d_call: -
j_call: TRBJ1-1

cdr3_aa: CASSLAGDRGDQPQHF
cdr3_nt: TGTGCCAGCAGCTTAGCGGGGGACAGGGGGGATCAGCCCCAGCATTTT
clone_size: -
v_call: TRBV7-6
d_call: TRBD1
j_call: TRBJ1-5

cdr3_aa: CASSQDLVAALSYTF
cdr3_nt: TGCGCCAGCAGCCAAGATCTTGTAGCGGCCTTAAGCTACACCTTC
clone_size: once
v_call: TRBV4-1
d_call: -
j_call: TRBJ1-2

cdr3_aa: CASSLQATGTAYEQYF
cdr3_nt: TGTGCCAGCAGCTTACAGGCTACCGGGACAGCCTACGAGCAGTACTTC
clone_size: -
v_call: TRBV7-2
d_call: TRBD1
j_call: TRBJ2-7

cdr3_aa: CAWRMGGTGRLSGNTIYF
cdr3_nt: TGTGCCTGGAGAATGGGGGGGACAGGGAGACTATCTGGAAACACCATATATTTT
clone_size: -
v_call: TRBV30
d_call: TRBD1
j_call: TRBJ1-3

cdr3_aa: CASSQRGNTYEQYF
cdr3_nt: TGTGCCAGCAGTCAGCGGGGGAATACCTACGAGCAGTACTTC
clone_size: few
v_call: TRBV3-1/TRBV3-2
d_call: TRBD2
j_call: TRBJ2-7

cdr3_aa: CASSPGLAGSGELFF
cdr3_nt: TGCGCCAGCAGTCCTGGACTAGCGGGGTCCGGGGAGCTGTTTTTT
clone_size: once
v_call: TRBV10-2
d_call: TRBD2
j_call: TRBJ2-2

cdr3_aa: CASSWDSGTEAFF
cdr3_nt: TGTGCCAGCAGTTGGGACAGTGGCACTGAAGCTTTCTTT
clone_size: -
v_call: TRBV6-6
d_call: TRBD1
j_call: TRBJ1-1

cdr3_aa: CASSYRDRANTGELFF
cdr3_nt: TGTGCCAGCAGCTACCGGGACAGAGCGAACACCGGGGAGCTGTTTTTT
clone_size: -
v_call: TRBV5-6
d_call: TRBD1
j_call: TRBJ2-2

cdr3_aa: CASSPGGQETQYF
cdr3_nt: TGTGCCAGCAGCCCTGGAGGGCAAGAGACCCAGTACTTC
clone_size: -
v_call: TRBV9
d_call: -
j_call: TRBJ2-5

cdr3_aa: CASSLGTGSYGYTF
cdr3_nt: TGTGCCAGCAGCCTCGGGACAGGGTCCTATGGCTACACCTTC
clone_size: few
v_call: TRBV13
d_call: TRBD1
j_call: TRBJ1-2

cdr3_aa: CASSAPGGYGYTF
cdr3_nt: TGTGCCAGCAGTGCCCCAGGGGGCTATGGCTACACCTTC
clone_size: -
v_call: TRBV28
d_call: TRBD1
j_call: TRBJ1-2

cdr3_aa: CASIPGGSGANVLTF
cdr3_nt: TGTGCCAGTATCCCCGGGGGCTCTGGGGCCAACGTCCTGACTTTC
clone_size: few
v_call: TRBV19
d_call: -
j_call: TRBJ2-6

cdr3_aa: CASSPIFGDEQYF
cdr3_nt: TGTGCCAGCTCACCAATTTTCGGGGACGAGCAGTACTTC
clone_size: few
v_call: TRBV18
d_call: -
j_call: TRBJ2-7

cdr3_aa: CASSEGTVYGYTF
cdr3_nt: TGTGCCAGCAGTGAGGGGACAGTCTATGGCTACACCTTC
clone_size: -
v_call: TRBV2
d_call: TRBD1
j_call: TRBJ1-2

cdr3_aa: CASSSRQGGGYTF
cdr3_nt: TGTGCCAGCAGCTCCCGACAGGGTGGTGGCTACACCTTC
clone_size: once
v_call: TRBV7-9
d_call: TRBD1
j_call: TRBJ1-2

cdr3_aa: CASSLSPGQANYGYTF
cdr3_nt: TGCGCCAGCAGCTTATCACCGGGACAGGCAAACTATGGCTACACCTTC
clone_size: -
v_call: TRBV5-1
d_call: TRBD1
j_call: TRBJ1-2

cdr3_aa: CSGYGQNTEAFF
cdr3_nt: TGCAGCGGGTACGGTCAGAACACTGAAGCTTTCTTT
clone_size: -
v_call: TRBV29-1
d_call: -
j_call: TRBJ1-1

cdr3_aa: CATSDFRGEQFF
cdr3_nt: TGTGCCACCAGTGATTTTAGGGGGGAGCAGTTCTTC
clone_size: -
v_call: TRBV24-1
d_call: -
j_call: TRBJ2-1

cdr3_aa: CASNFDRTYEQYF
cdr3_nt: TGTGCCAGCAATTTTGACAGAACCTACGAGCAGTACTTC
clone_size: -
v_call: TRBV6-5
d_call: -
j_call: TRBJ2-7

cdr3_aa: CASSTRDSVYNEQFF
cdr3_nt: TGTGCCAGCAGCACCCGGGACAGCGTCTACAATGAGCAGTTCTTC
clone_size: -
v_call: TRBV9
d_call: TRBD1
j_call: TRBJ2-1

cdr3_aa: CASGFGANNSPLHF
cdr3_nt: TGTGCTAGTGGTTTTGGGGCGAATAATTCACCCCTCCACTTT
clone_size: once
v_call: TRBV12-5
d_call: -
j_call: TRBJ1-6

cdr3_aa: CASSQTWDYSYEQYF
cdr3_nt: TGTGCCAGCAGCCAAACTTGGGACTACTCCTACGAGCAGTACTTC
clone_size: few
v_call: TRBV4-2
d_call: TRBD2
j_call: TRBJ2-7

cdr3_aa: CASRPPLAASYEQYF
cdr3_nt: TGTGCCAGCAGACCCCCTCTAGCGGCATCCTACGAGCAGTACTTC
clone_size: few
v_call: TRBV4-2
d_call: TRBD2
j_call: TRBJ2-7

cdr3_aa: CASRALAGYGTQYF
cdr3_nt: TGTGCCAGCAGAGCTCTAGCGGGATACGGTACGCAGTATTTT
clone_size: -
v_call: TRBV7-9
d_call: TRBD2
j_call: TRBJ2-3

cdr3_aa: CASRDWVAANSPLHF
cdr3_nt: TGCGCCAGCAGAGACTGGGTGGCAGCGAATTCACCCCTCCACTTT
clone_size: -
v_call: TRBV4-1
d_call: -
j_call: TRBJ1-6

cdr3_aa: CASSGMISGANVLTF
cdr3_nt: TGCGCCAGCTCAGGGATGATCTCTGGGGCCAACGTCCTGACTTTC
clone_size: many
v_call: TRBV10-1
d_call: -
j_call: TRBJ2-6

cdr3_aa: CASSLVSTGRSEQYF
cdr3_nt: TGTGCCAGCAGCTTAGTTTCGACAGGGCGCTCTGAGCAGTACTTC
clone_size: -
v_call: TRBV7-9
d_call: TRBD1
j_call: TRBJ2-7

cdr3_aa: CASSLVAGAYNEQFF
cdr3_nt: TGTGCCAGCAGCTTAGTAGCGGGGGCCTACAATGAGCAGTTCTTC
clone_size: few
v_call: TRBV7-2
d_call: TRBD2
j_call: TRBJ2-1

cdr3_aa: CASSLEVPETQYF
cdr3_nt: TGTGCCAGCAGTTTGGAGGTTCCAGAGACCCAGTACTTC
clone_size: -
v_call: TRBV28
d_call: -
j_call: TRBJ2-5

cdr3_aa: CATSGTGGRAEAFF
cdr3_nt: TGTGCCACCTCCGGGACAGGGGGCCGGGCTGAAGCTTTCTTT
clone_size: -
v_call: TRBV24-1
d_call: TRBD1
j_call: TRBJ1-1

cdr3_aa: CASSNRQGPSNQPQHF
cdr3_nt: TGTGCCAGCAGTAACAGACAGGGCCCAAGCAATCAGCCCCAGCATTTT
clone_size: once
v_call: TRBV6-6
d_call: TRBD1
j_call: TRBJ1-5

cdr3_aa: CASPGERETTNEKLFF
cdr3_nt: TGTGCCAGCCCCGGGGAGAGGGAAACAACTAATGAAAAACTGTTTTTT
clone_size: -
v_call: TRBV2
d_call: -
j_call: TRBJ1-4

cdr3_aa: CASSSRRGEQFF
cdr3_nt: TGTGCCAGCAGTTCCCGGAGAGGGGAGCAGTTCTTC
clone_size: once
v_call: TRBV12-3/TRBV12-4
d_call: -
j_call: TRBJ2-1

cdr3_aa: CASSVPGTTSGPDTQYF
cdr3_nt: TGTGCCAGCAGCGTACCCGGGACCACTAGCGGGCCAGATACGCAGTATTTT
clone_size: -
v_call: TRBV9
d_call: TRBD2
j_call: TRBJ2-3

cdr3_aa: CASTQGLLRSEQFF
cdr3_nt: TGTGCCAGCACTCAAGGACTTCTACGGAGTGAGCAGTTCTTC
clone_size: -
v_call: TRBV6-5
d_call: -
j_call: TRBJ2-1

cdr3_aa: CASSWGPGQGPTGELFF
cdr3_nt: TGCGCCAGCAGCTGGGGGCCGGGACAGGGACCCACCGGGGAGCTGTTTTTT
clone_size: -
v_call: TRBV5-1
d_call: TRBD1
j_call: TRBJ2-2

cdr3_aa: CASRRWGGEKLFF
cdr3_nt: TGTGCCAGCAGGCGGTGGGGCGGTGAAAAACTGTTTTTT
clone_size: -
v_call: TRBV12-3/TRBV12-4
d_call: -
j_call: TRBJ1-4

cdr3_aa: CAISDTGISYEQYF
cdr3_nt: TGTGCCATCAGTGATACAGGGATCTCCTACGAGCAGTACTTC
clone_size: few
v_call: TRBV10-3
d_call: -
j_call: TRBJ2-7

cdr3_aa: CASWTQGANEKLFF
cdr3_nt: TGTGCCAGCTGGACGCAGGGGGCAAATGAAAAACTGTTTTTT
clone_size: -
v_call: TRBV28
d_call: TRBD1
j_call: TRBJ1-4

cdr3_aa: CASSLVSGANVLTF
cdr3_nt: TGCGCCAGCAGCTTGGTTTCGGGGGCCAACGTCCTGACTTTC
clone_size: -
v_call: TRBV5-1
d_call: -
j_call: TRBJ2-6

cdr3_aa: CASSLQGRSYEQYF
cdr3_nt: TGTGCCAGCAGCCTACAGGGTAGGTCCTACGAGCAGTACTTC
clone_size: -
v_call: TRBV7-8
d_call: -
j_call: TRBJ2-7

cdr3_aa: CASSQGFAGGEGDTQYF
cdr3_nt: TGTGCCAGCAGCCAAGGATTTGCGGGGGGCGAGGGAGATACGCAGTATTTT
clone_size: -
v_call: TRBV4-2
d_call: TRBD2
j_call: TRBJ2-3

cdr3_aa: CASRVALNTEAFF
cdr3_nt: TGCGCCAGCAGGGTGGCCTTGAACACTGAAGCTTTCTTT
clone_size: -
v_call: TRBV5-1
d_call: -
j_call: TRBJ1-1